This TCR beta chain was captured in a study of T cell responses to AZD1222 COVID-19 vaccine. As to this clone: The antigen remains unidentified.

From germline, CDR1 is MGHDK and CDR2 SYGVNS. CDR3 length equals 15 residues. After removal of 6 bases from V and 3 bases from J, the junction contained 6 bases not matched to a gene. Study-wide results and limits: Repertoire samples came only from after the peak T cell response.

Produced via immunoSEQ multiplex PCR; TCRdb's table is partial and in-frame only. Here the sample spans about 140,000 clones, just under 95% being singletons. J is TRBJ1-5 and V is TRBV25-1; the match to TRBD1 covers 9 bases. The TCR comes from an adult in good health. Here the sequenced sample was peripheral blood, taken on day 0 of AZD1222 vaccination. In DNA, the CDR3 is TGTGCCAGCAGGGCCGGGACAGGGACCAATCAGCCCCAGCATTTT. It encodes CASRAGTGTNQPQHF.